This entry concerns a single T cell receptor (beta chain). This clone's antigen is unknown. No much larger clonotype is one base removed from it; base qualities were not supplied. The germline V gene encodes CDR1 SEHNR and CDR2 FQNEAQ (reference sequence). Trimming leaves V shorter by 4 bases and J shorter by 6 bases, with the junction holding 15 bases beyond the gene matches. The cysteine opens and the phenylalanine closes a CDR3 of 16 amino acids. The DNA shown is the 48-base CDR3, in frame from base 1. This entry is derived from a study of cytomegalovirus exposure and HLA in healthy donors (TCRdb year 2017). For context, the study as a whole: An earlier analysis of roughly 500 of the donors reported about 280 Gb of sequence data and 117 million unique TCR beta sequences obtained from roughly 170 million T cells. HLA typing covered class I and class II loci at four-digit resolution. The study profiled the T cell repertoires of around 700 subjects by immunosequencing and related them to cytomegalovirus serostatus. In an earlier analysis of roughly 540 of the donors, high-throughput TCR beta sequencing was used to judge whether each TCR beta V gene segment behaved as functional or pseudogenic. Across 398 genotyped donors of the cohort, an average of approximately 220,000 unique TCR beta nucleotide sequences per donor were sequenced, and 15% to 20% of those sequences were non-productive. A later analysis re-analyzed previously published TCR beta repertoires from roughly 690 donors and added high-resolution HLA genotyping to study TCR occurrence patterns. All discovery cohort repertoires had been generated on a single sequencing platform. To predict cytomegalovirus infection status, the study combined high-throughput TCR immunosequencing, statistical association of individual TCRs with disease status, and machine learning. The study aimed to test whether signatures of past pathogen exposure could be identified by cataloging public T cell receptors. Several DR-DQ haplotypes were handled as single units for association and clustering, since linkage in the cohort was strong. A later genetic analysis used genome-wide SNP genotypes for about 60% of the roughly 700 donors, treating that subset as a discovery cohort. The number of typed donors differed by locus: roughly 629-630 for A, B, C, DRB1 and DQB1; approximately 520 for DQA1; 606 for DPA1; and 450 to 480 for DPB1. Donor age, sex, ethnicity and CMV serostatus were compiled alongside the repertoire data. Rather than drawing on any new phenotypic data, the later analysis identified candidate immune exposures from TCR beta sequences and the way those sequences occurred across donors. In addition to the first cohort of 650 to 800 subjects, a separate validation cohort of about 120 different subjects was used. Among the roughly 390 genotyped donors, around 81% belonged to the genetic ancestry cluster associated with self-reported Caucasian donors. About 310 gigabases of sequencing data and 70 million to 85 million unique TCR sequences were included in an early release covering 550 to 800 HLA-typed donors.

The protocol used for the library was the immunoSEQ multiplex PCR assay. For the multiplex PCR, a mixture combining 60 forward primers for TCR Vbeta segments and 13 reverse primers for TCR Jbeta segments was used. Amplification of the CDR3 region of rearranged TCR beta genes was performed with a multiplex PCR assay on genomic DNA. The amplified TCR beta libraries were sequenced on the Illumina HiSeq System as 87-base-pair reads. As for how the authors treated the data: Across the roughly 600 repertoires, a later analysis counted tens of millions of unique TCR beta chains, roughly 11 million of which were shared by at least two donors. To remove PCR and sequencing errors, raw reads were error-corrected and collapsed into unique sequences using a nearest-neighbor algorithm that merged closely related sequences. V, D and J gene segments were assigned by aligning CDR3 sequences to IMGT reference sequences. Each retained sequence needed at least a six-nucleotide match to both a V gene segment and a J gene segment. Rearrangements were classified as productive when the CDR3 lacked stop codons and remained in frame with V and J, and all other rearrangements were classified as non-productive. Following IMGT convention, CDR3 was defined as the stretch from the second conserved V-encoded cysteine up to the conserved J-encoded phenylalanine. The earlier analysis of about 590 of the donors excluded sequences that lacked an unambiguous match to a single V gene segment. In an earlier analysis of 587 of the donors, V segments were called functional above 56.7% productive rearrangements and were called segregating when the between-donor standard deviation exceeded 5%. A statistical classification framework was built to diagnose cytomegalovirus status from the catalog of TCR beta chain sequences. A later analysis assigned V and J genes by comparing TCR nucleotide sequences with IMGT/GENE-DB human TR gene sequences. In a later analysis, CDR3 sequences and most-parsimonious VDJ recombination scenarios were assigned using the TCRdist pipeline. In a later analysis, each TCR beta chain was defined by its CDR3 amino acid sequence together with its V-gene family, and reads without a unique V-gene family were excluded. In a later analysis, 500 to 700 highly shared, low-generation-probability nucleotide sequences were removed to address suspected cross-contamination and a sequencing artifact. In a later analysis, a clonal expansion index for each public chain was calculated from normalized within-repertoire ranks of inferred template counts. In a later analysis, generation probabilities were computed with a VDJ recombination model fitted to out-of-frame rearrangements, and the resulting probabilities were checked against IGoR. In a later analysis, hypergeometric tests were used to score TCR-TCR, TCR-HLA and TCR-CMV co-occurrence, with a repertoire-size bias correction applied to TCR pairs. In a later analysis, false discovery rates were estimated by permuting HLA or CMV assignments 20 times. In a later analysis, co-occurring TCRs were grouped using DBSCAN, and TCRdist sequence similarity was added for clustering within HLA-allele-positive subsets. Co-occurrence clustering excluded repertoires with fewer than 30,000 or more than 120,000 public chains, plus five with anomalous nucleotide sharing. TCRdb limited this immuneACCESS table to in-frame rearrangements with V and J called. A share of clones is missing; checked studies link under half to unresolved V genes, and the rest is unexplained. For V, J and clone size, that table is used; D and trimming come from the DNA. Within this sample are 150,000 to 200,000 clones, with around 73% of them counted one time only. About 1.3% of the sample belongs to the ten largest clones.

The cohort was made up of around 720 healthy bone marrow donors. At the time of sampling, all cohort members were nominally healthy, though unrecorded immune exposures were likely present. The donor was CMV seronegative and belonged to the group of under 400 seronegative cohort members. A peripheral blood sample was provided by each donor, and peripheral blood mononuclear cells were used for TCR beta sequencing. Genomic DNA was extracted from the blood cell samples with the Qiagen DNeasy Blood Extraction Kit. What the work shows at the level of the full study, not this receptor alone: Compared with equally common non-associated chains, HLA-associated TCR beta chains in a later analysis were more clonally expanded and had lower generation probabilities. A later genetic analysis associated a missense DCLRE1C variant with V-gene and J-gene trimming of TCR beta chains, and an independent cohort replicated the association. Seventeen rarely observed V segments, including chromosome 9 orphons, were excluded from the earlier analysis of several hundred of the donors because counts were too low. In the study, roughly 160 TCR beta chains were listed as associated with cytomegalovirus. According to a later analysis, parvovirus B19, influenza, CMV and Epstein-Barr virus appeared linked to several top co-occurrence clusters. In a later analysis, the rate of TCR association differed among HLA loci, with DRB1 alleles having the most associated TCRs and HLA-C alleles having the fewest. In a later analysis, more than 15,000 TCR beta sequences were associated with specific HLA alleles at a false discovery rate of 0.05. Roughly uniform sequencing depth across donors was assumed in presence/absence analyses, although this assumption may not hold. Cytomegalovirus status was reported to be diagnosed by the classifier with high specificity and sensitivity in both the original and validation cohorts. In an earlier analysis of around 600 of the donors, most TCR beta V segments were observed in productive rearrangements about 90% or about 30% of the time, broadly matching IMGT annotations. In a later genetic analysis, fewer N-insertions in productive TCRs were reported among donors in an Asian-associated ancestry cluster than the roughly 700-donor mean. Most TCR sequences were observed very rarely across donors, whereas some public TCRs were present in many individuals. According to a later analysis, most CMV-associated TCR beta chains appeared to be HLA-restricted, and the HLA associations seemed to be driven largely by CMV exposure. A cluster of highly shared sequence variants was judged likely to be a technical artifact of the sequencing pipeline. In vitro tests confirmed that a few of the cytomegalovirus-associated TCR beta chains recognize cytomegalovirus antigens. When HLA alleles, especially DR and DQ, strongly co-occurred, TCR associations were difficult to assign to individual alleles. The authors suggested that the approach could potentially be generalized to other disease states and immunological phenotypes. Linkage disequilibrium might explain the correlated functional status among segregating V segments, but an unknown experimental factor could not be ruled out. Immune exposure information for the cohort was limited to CMV serostatus. This cohort had only TCR beta chains sequenced, and the lack of alpha or paired-chain data limited which features could be detected. A further reported finding was that TCR beta sequences accurately predicted the HLA-A and HLA-B alleles for most subjects in the first cohort. The 87-base-pair reads could not distinguish some IMGT-functional V segments, including TRBV6-2 and TRBV6-3, so those segments were excluded. Because some donors lacked HLA typing at each locus, the association tests relied only on the typed subset.

Recombination connected TRBV7-9 to TRBJ2-7; TRBD2 aligns with 7 central bases. The TCR comes from a male donor in good health and CMV-seronegative. The sequenced sample was PBMCs. The CDR3 here reads CASSWDGGRSNLEQYF. The nucleotide sequence is given as TGTGCCAGCAGCTGGGATGGCGGGAGATCGAATCTCGAGCAGTACTTC.